The source of this TCR beta chain is a study of T cells after yellow fever vaccination. From the 5' RACE reads, TCRdb called clonotypes with MiXCR, one entry per CDR3 protein. The sample includes some 560,000 distinct CDR3 sequences, 15% to 20% of them seen just once. This clonotype was observed a few times. V was pared by 6 bases and J by 2 bases, with 6 bases between. Looked up from germline, CDR1 is SNHLY and CDR2 is FYNNEI. This CDR3 spans 12 amino acids. The sequence was obtained from a man in his thirties or forties who received the YFV17D yellow fever vaccine. Sequences were derived from PBMCs, sampled 15 days after the yellow fever booster vaccination. The chain couples TRBV2 to TRBJ2-3; no reliable D call. CDR3 in amino acids: CASRTTTDTQYF. Written as DNA, the CDR3 is TGTGCCAGCAGGACGACCACAGATACGCAGTATTTT.